The rows below give T cell receptor beta chains drawn from one sample of a study of shared clonotypes between healthy human individuals. Profiled with immunoSEQ multiplex PCR; TCRdb holds only in-frame clones, not every one. This table holds under 850,000 clones, roughly 72% found once. The sequenced sample consisted of memory CD4+ T cells sorted from blood. The source of these receptors is a woman aged 25 to 45 in good health. Both conserved end residues are part of each CDR3. Fields, in order: V gene, clone size, J gene, D gene, CDR3 DNA, CDR3 protein. D genes are given only for firm matches. Not every row has a clone size; where given, it reads once, few, many or a size class.

>TRBV7-3|-|TRBJ2-3|TRBD2
TGTGCCAGCAGCCGCGGACTAGCGGGAGACACAGATACGCAGTATTTT
CASSRGLAGDTDTQYF
>TRBV10-3|-|TRBJ2-3|-
TGTGCCATCAGTTATAGCGCCGGAGATACGCAGTATTTT
CAISYSAGDTQYF
>TRBV15|few|TRBJ1-5|-
TGTGCCACCAGCAGAGACGGGGCGGATCAGCCCCAGCATTTT
CATSRDGADQPQHF
>TRBV7-2|-|TRBJ2-3|-
TGTGCCAGCAGCTCAACAGATACGCAGTATTTT
CASSSTDTQYF
>TRBV20-1|-|TRBJ2-3|-
TGCAGTGCTATTTGGGCGGGAACGCAGTATTTT
CSAIWAGTQYF
>TRBV27|-|TRBJ1-2|-
TGTGCCAGCAGCCAGAATGCTAACTATGGCTACACCTTC
CASSQNANYGYTF
>TRBV5-1|-|TRBJ2-3|TRBD2
TGCGCCAGCAGCGCAGGGACTAGCGGTTCAGATACGCAGTATTTT
CASSAGTSGSDTQYF
>TRBV19|-|TRBJ1-2|TRBD1
TGTGCCAGTAGTACACCGCAGGGGGATGGCTACACCTTC
CASSTPQGDGYTF
>TRBV28|-|TRBJ1-1|-
TGTGCCAGCAGTTTATCTCCTGGTCTGTTGGCTGAAGCTTTCTTT
CASSLSPGLLAEAFF
>TRBV2|-|TRBJ1-2|TRBD1
TGTGCCAGCAGCTCCGACAGGGCCTATGGCTACACCTTC
CASSSDRAYGYTF
>TRBV30|-|TRBJ2-7|-
TGTGCCTGGCGACAGGGGCGAGCGGGGGGACAGTACTTC
CAWRQGRAGGQYF
>TRBV11-2|few|TRBJ1-5|-
TGTGCCAGCACCCGTGACGGGTGGGGAGATCAGCCCCAGCATTTT
CASTRDGWGDQPQHF
>TRBV7-6|-|TRBJ1-3|-
TGTGCCAGCAGCTTACCCCCCCGTAAGTCCACCATATATTTT
CASSLPPRKSTIYF
>TRBV27|once|TRBJ1-1|TRBD1
TGTGCCAGCAGAAAACAGGGGACCACTGAAGCTTTCTTT
CASRKQGTTEAFF
>TRBV11-2|-|TRBJ2-3|-
TGTGCCAGCAGCTTAGATCGCCGAGTAGCCACAGATACGCAGTATTTT
CASSLDRRVATDTQYF
>TRBV5-1|-|TRBJ2-7|-
TGCGCCAGTAGCTTGGCCGTCAGACTAGGGTCCTCCTACGAGCAGTACTTC
CASSLAVRLGSSYEQYF
>TRBV27|few|TRBJ1-2|-
TGTGCCAGCAGTCTACAGGGCTATGGCTACACCTTC
CASSLQGYGYTF
>TRBV10-2|-|TRBJ2-5|TRBD1
TGCGCCACACAGGGGGTAAAGACCCAGTACTTC
CATQGVKTQYF
>TRBV11-3|-|TRBJ2-2|TRBD2
TGTGCCAGCAGCTTAGCGGGCGGGAGTGACACCGGGGAGCTGTTTTTT
CASSLAGGSDTGELFF
>TRBV4-2|few|TRBJ2-1|TRBD2
TGTGCCAGCAGCAGAGCGGGAGGGGGAAATGAGCAGTTCTTC
CASSRAGGGNEQFF
>TRBV10-2|-|TRBJ2-3|TRBD2
TGCGCCAGCAGTGAAACGGGACTAGCGACAGATACGCAGTATTTT
CASSETGLATDTQYF
>TRBV7-8|once|TRBJ2-1|-
TGTGCCAGCACCGCAGGAGCGGTAAAATACAATGAGCAGTTCTTC
CASTAGAVKYNEQFF
>TRBV4-2|-|TRBJ2-1|-
TGTGCCAGCAGCCAAGATCATAGGTACAATGAGCAGTTCTTC
CASSQDHRYNEQFF
>TRBV4-1|-|TRBJ2-3|-
TGCGCCAGCAGCCCCCGGACTAGGGGGCGTGGCACAGATACGCAGTATTTT
CASSPRTRGRGTDTQYF
>TRBV19|few|TRBJ2-2|TRBD1
TGTGCCAGTAGAGGACAGGGGGCTGGCGGGGAGCTGTTTTTT
CASRGQGAGGELFF
>TRBV5-4|-|TRBJ2-7|TRBD2
TGTGCCAGCAGCTTGGGACTAGCGGGAGCAGGGGACGAGCAGTACTTC
CASSLGLAGAGDEQYF
>TRBV5-6|-|TRBJ2-5|-
TGTGCCAGCAGCTTGCAGGGTTCGGAGACCCAGTACTTC
CASSLQGSETQYF
>TRBV30|few|TRBJ1-2|-
TGTGCCTGGGGGGTTGGAGGCTCGGGTTCCTATGGCTACACCTTC
CAWGVGGSGSYGYTF
>TRBV29-1|-|TRBJ2-5|-
TGCAGCGTTGGCGTAGGCGTTCAGGTGACCCAGTACTTC
CSVGVGVQVTQYF
>TRBV5-1|-|TRBJ2-7|-
TGCGCCAGCAGTCTACAGGGTTACGAGCAGTACTTC
CASSLQGYEQYF
>TRBV5-1|-|TRBJ2-3|TRBD2
TGCGCCAGCAGCTTACCCGGGAGGACAGATACGCAGTATTTT
CASSLPGRTDTQYF
>TRBV30|-|TRBJ1-1|-
TGTGCCTGGAGGGACTCCGACCGGAACACTGAAGCTTTCTTT
CAWRDSDRNTEAFF
>TRBV27|-|TRBJ2-1|TRBD2
TGTGCCAGCAGGCCCCTGGGACTAGCGCTGTACAATGAGCAGTTCTTC
CASRPLGLALYNEQFF
>TRBV9|-|TRBJ2-4|-
TGTGCCAGCAGCGTAGGGTACAGGGTCGGGGGTATAGCCAAAAACATTCAGTACTTC
CASSVGYRVGGIAKNIQYF
>TRBV7-9|-|TRBJ2-7|-
TGTGCCAGCAGGGCCGGAAGTGGGCCCAGCTCCTACGAGCAGTACTTC
CASRAGSGPSSYEQYF
>TRBV29-1|few|TRBJ1-2|TRBD1
TGCAGCGCCAAACCCGGACAGGCCCCTAGTGGCTACACCTTC
CSAKPGQAPSGYTF
>TRBV5-1|-|TRBJ2-3|-
TGCGCCAGCAGCCCATTAGTAGGTTCTTCGGATACGCAGTATTTT
CASSPLVGSSDTQYF
>TRBV1|-|TRBJ1-5|-
TGCACCAGCAGCCAAGAGACAGGTTCCAGGGATAGCAATCAGCCCCAGCATTTT
CTSSQETGSRDSNQPQHF
>TRBV7-3|-|TRBJ2-2|-
TGTGCCAGCAGCCTCAGGGGCGGGAGTGGTACCGGGGAGCTGTTTTTT
CASSLRGGSGTGELFF
>TRBV28|-|TRBJ2-2|-
TGTGCCAGCAGTCGCCGGGTTGGGGAGCTGTTTTTT
CASSRRVGELFF
>TRBV7-2|-|TRBJ2-1|-
TGTGCCAGCAGCTTATATCCGTATGAGCAGTTCTTC
CASSLYPYEQFF
>TRBV27|-|TRBJ1-1|TRBD1
TGTGCCAGCAGCCCCCAGGACAGGGGTTTAAGAGCTTTCTTT
CASSPQDRGLRAFF
>TRBV5-1|-|TRBJ2-2|TRBD2
TGCGCCAGCAGCCCGGGGGGTGGACCCTCCACCGGGGAGCTGTTTTTT
CASSPGGGPSTGELFF
>TRBV6-1|-|TRBJ1-4|-
TGTGCCAGCAGTGAACTCCAGCAATCAACTAATGAAAAACTGTTTTTT
CASSELQQSTNEKLFF
>TRBV27|-|TRBJ1-2|TRBD1
TGTGCCAGCAGTTCGGCGACCACGGGACAGAACTATGGCTACACCTTC
CASSSATTGQNYGYTF
>TRBV5-8|-|TRBJ2-7|TRBD2
TGTGCCAGCAGCTTGAGCGGGGTTCAGTACTTC
CASSLSGVQYF
>TRBV28|-|TRBJ2-1|-
TGTGCCAGCAGACCCCGTAAACTAGCTTCGAGTGAGCAGTTCTTC
CASRPRKLASSEQFF
>TRBV5-1|few|TRBJ1-1|-
TGCGCCAGCAGCCATGGGGGGGGCGCGGTCACTGAAGCTTTCTTT
CASSHGGGAVTEAFF
>TRBV5-3|-|TRBJ2-1|-
TGTGCCAGAAGCTTGAAATACAATGAGCAGTTCTTC
CARSLKYNEQFF
>TRBV5-4|-|TRBJ1-4|-
TGTGCCAGCAGCTTGGCCACGGGGGCCGGGGAAAAACTGTTTTTT
CASSLATGAGEKLFF
>TRBV21-1|-|TRBJ2-7|-
TGTGCCAGCAGCAAAGGTGCGGGAGGGCCCCACGAGCAGTACTTC
CASSKGAGGPHEQYF
>TRBV19|-|TRBJ1-2|TRBD1
TGTGCCAGTAGCCAGACAGGGATGGAGGGCTACACCTTC
CASSQTGMEGYTF
>TRBV30|-|TRBJ2-3|-
TGTGCCTGGAGCTTCACAGATACGCAGTATTTT
CAWSFTDTQYF
>TRBV5-6|few|TRBJ1-1|TRBD1
TGTGCCAGCAGCATGCTGCAGGGGGCAGGGACTGAAGCTTTCTTT
CASSMLQGAGTEAFF
>TRBV11-3|-|TRBJ2-1|-
TGTGCCAGCAGCCCGGGAAGCAACTACAATGAGCAGTTCTTC
CASSPGSNYNEQFF
>TRBV5-1|few|TRBJ2-1|-
TGCGCCAGCAGCTTGCTTCTATCCAGTGAGCAGTTCTTC
CASSLLLSSEQFF
>TRBV19|-|TRBJ2-6|TRBD1
TGTGCCAGTAGAGTGGTGAGGGACAGGGGGTACTCTGGGGCCAACGTCCTGACTTTC
CASRVVRDRGYSGANVLTF